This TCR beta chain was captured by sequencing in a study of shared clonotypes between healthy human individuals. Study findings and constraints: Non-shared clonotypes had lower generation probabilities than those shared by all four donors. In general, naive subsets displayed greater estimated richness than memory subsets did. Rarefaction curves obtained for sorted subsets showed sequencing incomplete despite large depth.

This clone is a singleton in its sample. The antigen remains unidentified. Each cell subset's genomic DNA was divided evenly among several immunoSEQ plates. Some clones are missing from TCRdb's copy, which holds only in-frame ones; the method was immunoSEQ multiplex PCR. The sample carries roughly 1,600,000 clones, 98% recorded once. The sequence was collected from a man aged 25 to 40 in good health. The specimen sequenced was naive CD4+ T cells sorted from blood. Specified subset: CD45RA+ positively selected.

CDR3 region: CASSQPKGPGGIFGEQFF. The CDR3 DNA is TGTGCCAGCAGCCAACCAAAGGGGCCAGGGGGAATCTTTGGTGAGCAGTTCTTC. The genes are TRBV14 and TRBJ2-1, with TRBD1 matching over 7 bases. CDR3 length equals 18 residues. Germline CDR1 and CDR2: SGHDN and FVKESK. V was clipped by 2 bases and J by 9 bases; unmatched bases: 19.